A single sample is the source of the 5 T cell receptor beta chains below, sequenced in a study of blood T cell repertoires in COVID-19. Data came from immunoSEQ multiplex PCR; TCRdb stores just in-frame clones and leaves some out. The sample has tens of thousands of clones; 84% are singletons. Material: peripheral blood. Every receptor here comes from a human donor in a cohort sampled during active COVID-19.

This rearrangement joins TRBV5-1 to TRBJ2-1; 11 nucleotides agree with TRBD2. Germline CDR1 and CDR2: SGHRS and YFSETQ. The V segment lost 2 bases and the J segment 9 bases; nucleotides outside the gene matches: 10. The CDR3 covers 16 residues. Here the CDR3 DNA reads TGCGCCAGCAGCTTCCTAGCGGGAGGCCCGGGAGCTGAGCAGTTCTTC. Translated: CASSFLAGGPGAEQFF.

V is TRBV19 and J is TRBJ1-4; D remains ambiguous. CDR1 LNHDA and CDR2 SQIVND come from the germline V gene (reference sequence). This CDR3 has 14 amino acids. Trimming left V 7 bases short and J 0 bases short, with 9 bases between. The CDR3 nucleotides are TGTGCCAGTAACCCGGGATCAACTAATGAAAAACTGTTTTTT. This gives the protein CASNPGSTNEKLFF.

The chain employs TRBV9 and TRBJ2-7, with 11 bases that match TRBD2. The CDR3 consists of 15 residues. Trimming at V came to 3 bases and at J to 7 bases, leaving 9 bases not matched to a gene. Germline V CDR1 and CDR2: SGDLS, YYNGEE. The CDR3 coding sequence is TGTGCCAGCAGCGCGGGGACTAGCGGTCGTTTTGAGCAGTACTTC. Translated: CASSAGTSGRFEQYF.

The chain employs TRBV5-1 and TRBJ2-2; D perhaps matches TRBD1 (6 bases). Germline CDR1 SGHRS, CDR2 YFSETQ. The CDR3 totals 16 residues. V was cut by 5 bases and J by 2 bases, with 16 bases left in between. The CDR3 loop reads CASRSSNRDNTGELFF. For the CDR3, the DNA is TGCGCCAGCAGAAGCAGTAACAGGGATAACACCGGGGAGCTGTTTTTT.

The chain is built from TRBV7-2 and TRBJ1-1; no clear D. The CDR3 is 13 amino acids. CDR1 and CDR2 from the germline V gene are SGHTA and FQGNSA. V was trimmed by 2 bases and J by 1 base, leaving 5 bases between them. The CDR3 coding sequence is TGTGCCAGCAGCTTACGGGGGAACACTGAAGCTTTCTTT. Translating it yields CASSLRGNTEAFF.